This entry describes one T cell receptor (beta chain). Use of 60 Vbeta and 13 Jbeta primers characterized the PCR. TCRdb keeps only in-frame clones here, not all; method: immunoSEQ multiplex PCR. The repertoire consists of 63,000 or so clones, with around 77% occurring once and the leading ten covering about 4.7%. The data belong to a study of cytomegalovirus exposure and HLA in healthy donors. After removal of 6 bases from V and 1 base from J, the junction contained 5 bases not matched to a gene. The germline gives CDR1 SQVTM, CDR2 ANQGSEA. The CDR3 length is 13 residues. Material for sequencing was PBMCs. The rearrangement joins TRBV29-1 to TRBJ2-7; TRBD1 agrees at 8 bases. This clonotype was sampled from a woman aged 25 to 39 in good health and CMV-seronegative. The CDR3 loop is CSVTGGFSYEQYF. Here the CDR3 DNA reads TGCAGCGTCACAGGGGGGTTTTCCTACGAGCAGTACTTC.